This entry features one T cell receptor beta chain sequence. TCRdb reprocessed the 5' RACE reads via MiXCR and lists one record per CDR3 protein. The repertoire has some 310,000 distinct CDR3 sequences, 20% to 25% of them found once; the top ten carry around a fifth. This record belongs to a study of T-cell memory formation after mild COVID-19. The CDR3 runs to 14 residues. CDR1 MDHEN and CDR2 SYDVKM come from the germline V gene. V lost 3 bases, J lost 1 base, and 7 bases lay in between. Sample: PBMCs or a T cell subset sorted from them (not recorded which). The chain uses TRBV28 and TRBJ1-5; no reliable D call. The source is a man between 18 and 29 years old who had mild COVID-19 (a few samples of this study predate the infection). Cell type and time point are not known. CDR3 residues: CASSFSLSNQPQHF. The CDR3 DNA follows: TGTGCCAGCAGTTTTAGTCTCAGCAATCAGCCCCAGCATTTT.